The clone carrying this T cell receptor beta chain turned up a few times. Though probably carrying unrecorded immune exposures, donors were nominally healthy at sampling. This record comes from a study of cytomegalovirus exposure and HLA in healthy donors. Overall study: In an early release, HLA-typed donors contributed approximately 80 million unique TCR sequences.

Primers for the PCR totalled 60 Vbeta and 13 Jbeta. Using immunoSEQ multiplex PCR, the repertoire was profiled, and TCRdb retains in-frame clones only, with some absent. This sample has tens of thousands of clones, with over 60% found just once. V lost 2 bases and J 5 bases, leaving 28 bases between the germline ends. Germline V gives CDR1 SGHRS, CDR2 YFSETQ. The CDR3 is made up of 19 amino acids. The chain recombines TRBV5-1 with TRBJ1-2, with D possibly TRBD1 on 6 matching bases. The clonotype originates from a woman aged 45 to 65 in good health and CMV-seronegative. Input material: PBMCs. For the CDR3, the DNA is TGCGCCAGCAGCTTTGCGGGGGGCCCATTGGACGGAAGCCGTTATGGCTACACCTTC. Its protein product is CASSFAGGPLDGSRYGYTF. Variable domain in full (rest from reference TRBV5-1 and TRBJ1-2): KAGVTQTPRYLIKTRGQQVTLSCSPISGHRSVSWYQQTPGQGLQFLFEYFSETQRNKGNFPGRFSGRQFSNSRSEMNVSTLELGDSALYLCASSFAGGPLDGSRYGYTFGSGTRLTVV.